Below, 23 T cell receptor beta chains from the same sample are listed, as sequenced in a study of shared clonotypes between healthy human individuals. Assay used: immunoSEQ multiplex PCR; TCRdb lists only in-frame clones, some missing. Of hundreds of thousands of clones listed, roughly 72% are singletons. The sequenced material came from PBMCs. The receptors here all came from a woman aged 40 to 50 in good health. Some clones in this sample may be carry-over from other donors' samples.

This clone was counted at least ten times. Here the CDR3 reads CASSLQPQNTEAFF. The CDR3 coding sequence is TGTGCCAGCAGCTTACAGCCGCAGAACACTGAAGCTTTCTTT. J is TRBJ1-1 and V is TRBV11-2, with no clear D. The germline gives CDR1 SGHAT, CDR2 FQNNGV. This CDR3 comprises 14 residues. V shed 2 bases and J shed 1 base, with 8 bases lying between them.

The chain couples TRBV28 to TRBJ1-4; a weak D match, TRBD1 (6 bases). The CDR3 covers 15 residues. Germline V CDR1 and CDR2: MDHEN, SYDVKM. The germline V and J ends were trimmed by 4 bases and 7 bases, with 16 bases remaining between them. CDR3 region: CASSSRGGGVEKLFF. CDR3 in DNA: TGTGCCAGCAGTTCCCGAGGAGGGGGGGTTGAAAAACTGTTTTTT. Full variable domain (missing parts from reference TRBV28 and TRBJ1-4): DVKVTQSSRYLVKRTGEKVFLECVQDMDHENMFWYRQDPGLGLRLIYFSYDVKMKEKGDIPEGYSVSREKKERFSLILESASTNQTSMYLCASSSRGGGVEKLFFGSGTQLSVL.

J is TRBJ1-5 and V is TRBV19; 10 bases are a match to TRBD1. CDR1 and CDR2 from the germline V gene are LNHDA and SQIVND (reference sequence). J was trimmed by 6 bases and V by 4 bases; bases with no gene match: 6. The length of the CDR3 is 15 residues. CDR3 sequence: CASSTMGQGIQPQHF. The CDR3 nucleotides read TGTGCCAGTAGTACCATGGGACAGGGGATTCAGCCCCAGCATTTT.

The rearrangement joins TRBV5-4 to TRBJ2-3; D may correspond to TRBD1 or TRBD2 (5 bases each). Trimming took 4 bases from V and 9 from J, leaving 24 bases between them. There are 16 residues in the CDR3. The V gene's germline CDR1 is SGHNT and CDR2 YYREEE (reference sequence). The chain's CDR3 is CASSQSGAGEGYTQYF. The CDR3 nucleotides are TGTGCCAGCAGCCAATCCGGGGCAGGAGAGGGGTACACGCAGTATTTT.

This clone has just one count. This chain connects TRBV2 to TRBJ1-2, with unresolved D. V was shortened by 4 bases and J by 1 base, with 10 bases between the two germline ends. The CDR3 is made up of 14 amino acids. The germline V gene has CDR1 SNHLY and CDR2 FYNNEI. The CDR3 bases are TGTGCCAGCAGTGTGCAGATGATTAACTATGGCTACACCTTC. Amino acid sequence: CASSVQMINYGYTF.

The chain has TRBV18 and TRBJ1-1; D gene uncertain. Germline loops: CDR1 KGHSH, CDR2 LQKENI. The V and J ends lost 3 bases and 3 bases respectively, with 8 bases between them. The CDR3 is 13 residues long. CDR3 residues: CASSPRDHTEAFF. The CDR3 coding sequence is TGTGCCAGCTCACCTAGAGACCACACTGAAGCTTTCTTT.

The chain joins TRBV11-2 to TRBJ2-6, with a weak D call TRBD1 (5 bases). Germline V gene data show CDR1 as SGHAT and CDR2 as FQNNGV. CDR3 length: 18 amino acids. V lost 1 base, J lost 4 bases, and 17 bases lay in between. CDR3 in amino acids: CASSLGPGQGAGANVLTF. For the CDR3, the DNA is TGTGCCAGCAGCTTAGGTCCCGGTCAGGGCGCCGGGGCCAACGTCCTGACTTTC. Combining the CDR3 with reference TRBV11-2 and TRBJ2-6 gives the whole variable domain EAGVAQSPRYKIIEKRQSVAFWCNPISGHATLYWYQQILGQGPKLLIQFQNNGVVDDSQLPKDRFSAERLKGVDSTLKIQPAKLEDSAVYLCASSLGPGQGAGANVLTFGAGSRLTVL.

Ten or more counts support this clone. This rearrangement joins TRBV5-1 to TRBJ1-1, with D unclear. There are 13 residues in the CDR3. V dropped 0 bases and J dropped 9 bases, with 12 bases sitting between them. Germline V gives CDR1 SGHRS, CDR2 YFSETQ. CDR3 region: CASSLDSAGKAFF. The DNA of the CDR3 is TGCGCCAGCAGCTTGGACAGTGCTGGGAAAGCTTTCTTT.

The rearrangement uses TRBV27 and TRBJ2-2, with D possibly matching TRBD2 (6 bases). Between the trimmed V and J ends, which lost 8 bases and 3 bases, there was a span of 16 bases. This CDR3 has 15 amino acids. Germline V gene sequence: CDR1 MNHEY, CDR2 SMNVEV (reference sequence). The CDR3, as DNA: TGTGCCAGCGGGGTTGGGGGGTGGTACACCGGGGAGCTGTTTTTT. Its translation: CASGVGGWYTGELFF.

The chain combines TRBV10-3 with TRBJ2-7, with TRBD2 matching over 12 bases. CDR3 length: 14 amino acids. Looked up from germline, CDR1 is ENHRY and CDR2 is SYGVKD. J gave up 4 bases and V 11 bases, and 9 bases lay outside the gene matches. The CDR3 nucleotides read TGTGCCGTCTCTAGCGGGAGGGCCCTGTACGAGCAGTACTTC. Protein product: CAVSSGRALYEQYF.

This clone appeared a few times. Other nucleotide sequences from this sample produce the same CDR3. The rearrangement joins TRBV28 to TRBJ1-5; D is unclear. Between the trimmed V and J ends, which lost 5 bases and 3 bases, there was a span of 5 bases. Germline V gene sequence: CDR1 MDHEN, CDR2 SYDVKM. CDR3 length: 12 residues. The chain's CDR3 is CASSLPNQPQHF. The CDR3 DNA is TGTGCCAGCAGTCTGCCCAATCAGCCCCAGCATTTT.

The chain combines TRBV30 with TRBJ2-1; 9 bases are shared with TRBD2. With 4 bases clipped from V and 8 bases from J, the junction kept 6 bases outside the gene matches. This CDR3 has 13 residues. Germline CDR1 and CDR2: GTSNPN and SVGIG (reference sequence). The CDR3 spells CAWMLGTSYEQFF. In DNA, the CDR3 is TGTGCCTGGATGTTGGGGACTAGCTATGAGCAGTTCTTC.

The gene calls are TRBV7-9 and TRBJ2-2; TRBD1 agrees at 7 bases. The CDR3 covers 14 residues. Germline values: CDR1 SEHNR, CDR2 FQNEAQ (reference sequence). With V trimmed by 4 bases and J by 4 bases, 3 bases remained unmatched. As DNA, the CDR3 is TGTGCCAGCAGCTCCCGGGACAGCACCGGGGAGCTGTTTTTT. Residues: CASSSRDSTGELFF.

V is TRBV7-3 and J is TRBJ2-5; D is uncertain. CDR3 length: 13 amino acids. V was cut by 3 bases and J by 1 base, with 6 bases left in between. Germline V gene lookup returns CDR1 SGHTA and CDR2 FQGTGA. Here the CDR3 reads CASSFQPQETQYF. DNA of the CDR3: TGTGCCAGCAGCTTCCAGCCCCAAGAGACCCAGTACTTC.

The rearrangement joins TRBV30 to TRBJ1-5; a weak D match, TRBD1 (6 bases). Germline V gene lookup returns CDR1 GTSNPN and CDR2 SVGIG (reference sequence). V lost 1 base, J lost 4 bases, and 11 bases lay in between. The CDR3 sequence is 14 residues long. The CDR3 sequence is CAWSARGLNQPQHF. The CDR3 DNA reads TGTGCCTGGAGTGCCAGGGGCCTTAATCAGCCCCAGCATTTT. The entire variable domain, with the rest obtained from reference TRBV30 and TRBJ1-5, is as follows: SQTIHQWPATLVQPVGSPLSLECTVEGTSNPNLYWYRQAAGRGLQLLFYSVGIGQISSEVPQNLSASRPQDRQFILSSKKLLLSDSGFYLCAWSARGLNQPQHFGDGTRLSIL.

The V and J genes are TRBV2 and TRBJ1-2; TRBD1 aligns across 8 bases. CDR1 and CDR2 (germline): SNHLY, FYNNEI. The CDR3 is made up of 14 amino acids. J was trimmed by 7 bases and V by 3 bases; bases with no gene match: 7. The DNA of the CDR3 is TGTGCCAGCAGTGAGGACAGGGAATTGGCTGGCTACACCTTC. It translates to CASSEDRELAGYTF. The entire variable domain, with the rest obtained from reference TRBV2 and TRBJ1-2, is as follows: EPEVTQTPSHQVTQMGQEVILRCVPISNHLYFYWYRQILGQKVEFLVSFYNNEISEKSEIFDDQFSVERPDGSNFTLKIRSTKLEDSAMYFCASSEDRELAGYTFGSGTRLTVV.

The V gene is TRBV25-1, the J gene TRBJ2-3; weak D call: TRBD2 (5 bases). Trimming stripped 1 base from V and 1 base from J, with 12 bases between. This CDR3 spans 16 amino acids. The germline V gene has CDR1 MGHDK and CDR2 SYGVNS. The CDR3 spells CASSESRDLGTDTQYF. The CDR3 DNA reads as TGTGCCAGCAGTGAATCCCGGGATCTGGGCACAGATACGCAGTATTTT.

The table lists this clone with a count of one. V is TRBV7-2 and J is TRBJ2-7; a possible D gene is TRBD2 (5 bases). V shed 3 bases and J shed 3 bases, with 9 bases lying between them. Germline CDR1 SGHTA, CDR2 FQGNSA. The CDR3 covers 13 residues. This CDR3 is CASSFGEIYEQYF. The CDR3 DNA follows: TGTGCCAGCAGCTTCGGGGAGATCTACGAGCAGTACTTC.

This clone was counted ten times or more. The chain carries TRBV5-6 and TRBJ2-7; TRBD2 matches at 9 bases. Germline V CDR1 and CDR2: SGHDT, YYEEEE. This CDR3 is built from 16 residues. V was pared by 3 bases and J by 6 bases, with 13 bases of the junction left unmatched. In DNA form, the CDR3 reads TGTGCCAGCAGCTCGACCAGACTAGCGGACCCGCCCGAGCAGTACTTC. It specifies CASSSTRLADPPEQYF.

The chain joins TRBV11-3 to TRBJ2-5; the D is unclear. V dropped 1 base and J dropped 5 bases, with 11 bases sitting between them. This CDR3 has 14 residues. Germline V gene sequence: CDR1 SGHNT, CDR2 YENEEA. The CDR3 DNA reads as TGTGCCAGCAGCTTAGGTAGCAGTCGGGAGACCCAGTACTTC. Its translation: CASSLGSSRETQYF.

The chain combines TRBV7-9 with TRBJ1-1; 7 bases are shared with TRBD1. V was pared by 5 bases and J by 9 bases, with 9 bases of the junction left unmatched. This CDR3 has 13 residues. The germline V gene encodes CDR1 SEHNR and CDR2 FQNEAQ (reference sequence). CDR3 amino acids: CASSLSSTGQAFF. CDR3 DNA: TGTGCCAGCAGCCTATCCTCGACAGGGCAAGCTTTCTTT.

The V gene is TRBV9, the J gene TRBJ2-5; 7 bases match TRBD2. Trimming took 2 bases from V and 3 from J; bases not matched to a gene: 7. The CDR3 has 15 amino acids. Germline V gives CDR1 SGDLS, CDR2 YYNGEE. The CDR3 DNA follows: TGTGCCAGCAGCGTTACAGCGGGAAAGGAAGAGACCCAGTACTTC. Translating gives CASSVTAGKEETQYF.

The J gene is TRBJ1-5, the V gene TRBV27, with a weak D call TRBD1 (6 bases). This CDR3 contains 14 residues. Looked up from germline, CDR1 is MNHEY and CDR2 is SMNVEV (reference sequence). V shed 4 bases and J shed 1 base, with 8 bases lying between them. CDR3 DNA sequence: TGTGCCAGCAGTTCGCAGGGGAGCAATCAGCCCCAGCATTTT. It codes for CASSSQGSNQPQHF.